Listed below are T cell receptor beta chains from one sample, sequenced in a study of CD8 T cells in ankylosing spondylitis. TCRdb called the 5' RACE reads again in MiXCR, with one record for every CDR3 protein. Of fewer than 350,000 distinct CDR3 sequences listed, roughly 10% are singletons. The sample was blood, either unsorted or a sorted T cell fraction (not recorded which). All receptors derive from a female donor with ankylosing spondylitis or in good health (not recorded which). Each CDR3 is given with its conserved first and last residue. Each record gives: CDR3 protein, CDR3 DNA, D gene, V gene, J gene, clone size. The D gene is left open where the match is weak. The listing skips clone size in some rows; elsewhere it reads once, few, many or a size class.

CGARGLVSYNEQFF	TGCGGTGCTAGGGGGTTAGTGTCCTACAATGAGCAGTTCTTC	NA	TRBV20-1	TRBJ2-1	once
CASSFSGTGFSGANVLTF	TGTGCCAGCAGCTTCTCCGGGACAGGGTTTTCCGGGGCCAACGTCCTGACTTTC	TRBD1	TRBV11-1	TRBJ2-6	few
CASSYSNPPQHF	TGTGCCAGCAGTTACTCAAATCCGCCCCAGCATTTT	NA	TRBV6-2/TRBV6-3	TRBJ1-5	many
CASNHRDREVFF	TGTGCCAGCAATCACAGGGACAGGGAGGTGTTTTTT	TRBD1	TRBV3-1	TRBJ1-4	NA
CASSQDRGFSPLHF	TGCGCCAGCAGCCAAGATCGCGGGTTTTCACCCCTCCACTTT	NA	TRBV4-3	TRBJ1-6	many
CASSSTGINTDTQYF	TGTGCCAGCAGCTCCACAGGGATAAACACAGATACGCAGTATTTT	NA	TRBV7-9	TRBJ2-3	few
CASSQDGSGGRYGYTF	TGCGCCAGCAGCCAAGATGGGTCGGGGGGAAGATATGGCTACACCTTC	NA	TRBV4-3	TRBJ1-2	many
CSARVLSYNEQFF	TGCAGTGCTAGAGTCCTATCCTACAATGAGCAGTTCTTC	NA	TRBV20-1	TRBJ2-1	many
CSASRTGVGSTDTQYF	TGCAGTGCTAGCCGGACAGGGGTTGGAAGCACAGATACGCAGTATTTT	TRBD1	TRBV20-1	TRBJ2-3	many
CASSRRSTGNTGELFF	TGTGCCAGCAGTCGACGAAGCACAGGCAACACCGGGGAGCTGTTTTTT	NA	TRBV12-3/TRBV12-4	TRBJ2-2	few
CASSALTGVNQPQHF	TGTGCCAGTAGTGCTCTGACAGGGGTCAATCAGCCCCAGCATTTT	TRBD1	TRBV19	TRBJ1-5	NA
CSARLGGTSYNEQFF	TGCAGTGCGAGACTGGGGGGGACCTCCTACAATGAGCAGTTCTTC	TRBD2	TRBV20-1	TRBJ2-1	many
CATGPETDTQYF	TGCGCCACCGGACCCGAGACAGATACGCAGTATTTT	NA	TRBV5-1	TRBJ2-3	many
CASSAQSGEGHTQYF	TGTGCCAGCAGTGCCCAGAGCGGGGAAGGGCATACGCAGTATTTT	TRBD2	TRBV6-1	TRBJ2-3	many
CASSLDGGAKNEQFF	TGTGCCAGCAGCTTAGACGGGGGGGCGAAAAATGAGCAGTTCTTC	TRBD2	TRBV7-3	TRBJ2-1	few
CASILGGFGYNEQFF	NA	NA	TRBV12-3/TRBV12-4	TRBJ2-1	many
CASSFTGKETQYF	TGTGCCAGCAGTTTTACAGGGAAAGAGACCCAGTACTTC	NA	TRBV12-3/TRBV12-4	TRBJ2-5	many
CASTSSGAQKHPDTQYF	TGTGCCAGCACCTCCTCCGGGGCGCAGAAGCATCCAGATACGCAGTATTTT	NA	TRBV7-9	TRBJ2-3	many
CATSSVGTTEAFF	TGTGCCACCAGCAGCGTCGGGACCACTGAAGCTTTCTTT	NA	TRBV15	TRBJ1-1	many
CASTTSGSSGEQFF	TGCGCCAGCACGACTAGCGGGAGCTCAGGAGAGCAGTTCTTC	TRBD2	TRBV5-1	TRBJ2-1	many
CSATTGLAEETQYF	TGCAGTGCTACCACGGGACTAGCGGAAGAGACCCAGTACTTC	TRBD2	TRBV20-1	TRBJ2-5	many
CSARVSLREAFF	TGCAGTGCTAGAGTCTCCCTCAGGGAAGCTTTCTTT	NA	TRBV20-1	TRBJ1-1	many
CSAILAGGVSEQFF	TGCAGTGCAATACTAGCGGGAGGGGTGAGTGAGCAGTTCTTC	TRBD2	TRBV20-1	TRBJ2-1	many
CASSLNGGGTSSYNEQFF	TGTGCCAGCTCACTTAACGGTGGGGGTACGAGCTCCTACAATGAGCAGTTCTTC	NA	TRBV18	TRBJ2-1	many
CASRKHRNTEAFF	TGTGCCAGCAGAAAACATCGAAACACTGAAGCTTTCTTT	NA	TRBV13	TRBJ1-1	many
CASSLASSVAYNEQFF	TGTGCCAGCAGCTTAGCAAGCTCCGTTGCCTACAATGAGCAGTTCTTC	NA	TRBV7-2	TRBJ2-1	many
CSARDYRTSYEQYF	TGCAGTGCTAGAGACTACAGGACCTCCTACGAGCAGTACTTC	NA	TRBV20-1	TRBJ2-7	many
CASSFELGSSGNTIYF	TGTGCCAGCAGCTTCGAGCTGGGGTCCTCTGGAAACACCATATATTTT	NA	TRBV5-5	TRBJ1-3	few
CASSYRQGLQETQYF	TGTGCCAGCAGCTACCGACAGGGTTTGCAAGAGACCCAGTACTTC	TRBD1	TRBV7-9	TRBJ2-5	few
CSVGTPREGTGELFF	TGCAGCGTTGGGACACCGCGGGAGGGCACCGGGGAGCTGTTTTTT	TRBD2	TRBV29-1	TRBJ2-2	many
CASSRATEAFF	TGTGCCAGCAGCCGCGCCACTGAAGCTTTCTTT	NA	TRBV7-9	TRBJ1-1	NA
CASSQAGGPGDTQYF	TGCGCCAGCAGCCAAGCGGGGGGGCCCGGAGATACGCAGTATTTT	TRBD2	TRBV4-1	TRBJ2-3	few
CASSQDARARNTIYF	TGTGCCAGCAGCCAAGATGCCAGGGCCCGTAACACCATATATTTT	NA	TRBV3-1	TRBJ1-3	few
CSVGTSEQYF	TGCAGCGTTGGTACGAGCGAGCAGTACTTC	NA	TRBV29-1	TRBJ2-7	many
CASSSSRQGINQPQHF	TGTGCCAGCAGCTCGAGCCGACAGGGTATTAATCAGCCCCAGCATTTT	TRBD1	TRBV7-8	TRBJ1-5	many
CSAGIGAAGHQPQHF	TGCAGTGCGGGAATTGGGGCCGCAGGCCATCAGCCCCAGCATTTT	NA	TRBV20-1	TRBJ1-5	many
CASRIRSVAPTDTQYF	TGTGCCAGCAGGATTAGATCGGTGGCGCCTACAGATACGCAGTATTTT	NA	TRBV7-2	TRBJ2-3	many
CASSRLAGLKDEQFF	TGCGCCAGCAGCCGACTAGCGGGATTGAAGGATGAGCAGTTCTTC	TRBD2	TRBV5-1	TRBJ2-1	many
CASSWEGYEQYF	TGTGCCAGCAGTTGGGAGGGCTACGAGCAGTACTTC	TRBD2	TRBV12-3/TRBV12-4	TRBJ2-7	many
CASSVDRGPTDTQYF	TGTGCCAGCAGCGTAGATCGGGGGCCCACAGATACGCAGTATTTT	NA	TRBV9	TRBJ2-3	NA
CATKQTTGRNTEAFF	TGTGCCACAAAACAAACGACAGGGCGGAACACTGAAGCTTTCTTT	TRBD1	TRBV2	TRBJ1-1	many
CASSMGGGLYNEQFF	TGTGCCAGCTCCATGGGGGGGGGACTCTACAATGAGCAGTTCTTC	TRBD2	TRBV7-2	TRBJ2-1	NA
CASSVVGTSAYNEQFF	TGTGCCAGCAGCGTAGTGGGGACTAGTGCCTACAATGAGCAGTTCTTC	TRBD2	TRBV9	TRBJ2-1	many
CSARKGPEAFF	TGCAGTGCTAGAAAGGGGCCTGAAGCTTTCTTT	NA	TRBV20-1	TRBJ1-1	NA
CASSEDQGYNSPLHF	TGTGCCAGCAGCGAGGACCAGGGATATAATTCACCCCTCCACTTT	NA	TRBV6-4	TRBJ1-6	many
CSGGDGSYSYEQYF	TGCAGTGGTGGGGACGGATCCTACTCCTACGAGCAGTACTTC	NA	TRBV20-1	TRBJ2-7	many
CASSQWTENSPLHF	TGTGCCAGCAGCCAATGGACAGAGAATTCACCCCTCCACTTT	NA	TRBV7-2	TRBJ1-6	many
CAISVVGSGITNEQFF	TGTGCCATCAGCGTCGTGGGTAGCGGGATAACGAATGAGCAGTTCTTC	TRBD2	TRBV10-3	TRBJ2-1	few